This T cell receptor beta chain originates from a study of cytomegalovirus exposure and HLA in healthy donors. Study results and caveats: CMV serostatus was the sole immune exposure data available. Cytomegalovirus association was listed for around 180 TCR beta chains. According to an earlier analysis, most TCR beta V segments yielded productive rearrangements about 87% or about 30% of the time. Later analysis suggested links between common viral pathogens and several top significant clusters.

As to this clone: Its antigen remains unidentified.

The CDR3 contains 11 residues. The germline gives CDR1 DFQATT, CDR2 SNEGSKA (reference sequence). V lost 6 bases to trimming and J lost 11 bases, with 16 bases between them. The PCR contained 60 Vbeta and 13 Jbeta primers. Assay used: immunoSEQ multiplex PCR; TCRdb lists only in-frame clones, some missing. This table holds about 130,000 clones, 70% to 85% found once. The receptor's source is a boy younger than 10 in good health and CMV-seronegative. Sequencing input: PBMCs. This chain joins TRBV20-1 and TRBJ1-1; D not resolved. The CDR3 reads CSALRNAGAFF. DNA for the CDR3: TGCAGTGCCCTTAGAAACGCGGGTGCTTTCTTT.